Presented here are 20 T cell receptor beta chains from one specimen sequenced in a study of T cell repertoires in cytomegalovirus infection. One entry per CDR3 protein results from TCRdb running MiXCR on the reads. Among more than 95,000 distinct CDR3 sequences listed, more than 25% were seen once. Their antigens remain unidentified. Sample: CD8+ T cells from cultured PBMCs, taken from culture after CMV antigen stimulation. The receptor set was obtained from a human donor in good health (CMV status not recorded). Some clones in this sample may be carry-over from other donors' samples.

The V gene is TRBV9, the J gene TRBJ2-5, with 8 bases matching TRBD2. Germline V CDR1 and CDR2: SGDLS, YYNGEE. The CDR3 covers 15 residues. The ends lost 3 bases at V and 4 bases at J; junction bases unmatched: 8. The CDR3 sequence: CASSGSGASLETQYF. The CDR3 DNA reads as TGTGCCAGCAGCGGTAGCGGGGCCAGCTTAGAGACCCAGTACTTC.

The chain employs TRBV7-6 and TRBJ1-2; no reliable D call. The CDR3 runs 15 residues. V lost 5 bases to trimming and J lost 3 bases, with 16 bases between them. Germline V gene data show CDR1 as SGHVS and CDR2 as FNYEAQ. Here the CDR3 DNA reads TGTGCCAGCAGCCACACGATCGGTAGCGACTATGGCTACACCTTC. It is translated as CASSHTIGSDYGYTF.

The chain couples TRBV5-6 to TRBJ2-2, with D possibly called TRBD1 or TRBD2 (5 bases each). This CDR3 is built from 15 residues. The germline V gene encodes CDR1 SGHDT and CDR2 YYEEEE. Trimming removed 2 bases at V and 0 bases at J, with 8 bases between. The CDR3 sequence is CASSFGTSNTGELFF. The CDR3 region has the DNA TGTGCCAGCAGCTTCGGGACCTCGAACACCGGGGAGCTGTTTTTT.

This clonotype was seen once. This rearrangement joins TRBV5-1 to TRBJ2-7; a possible D gene is TRBD1 (5 bases). V lost 4 bases to trimming and J lost 3 bases, with 8 bases between them. The CDR3 spans 12 residues. Germline loops: CDR1 SGHRS, CDR2 YFSETQ. The chain's CDR3 is CASSETVYEQYF. The CDR3 DNA follows: TGCGCCAGCAGCGAGACAGTCTACGAGCAGTACTTC.

This chain links TRBV6-2 or TRBV6-3 with TRBJ1-1, with TRBD1 as a possible D gene (5 bases). The CDR3 has 14 amino acids. The V gene's germline CDR1 is MNHEY and CDR2 SVGEGT. The V end was cut by 6 bases, the J end by 3 bases, with 14 bases between. As DNA, the CDR3 is TGTGCCAGCAGACGTCCCAGGGTCCACACTGAAGCTTTCTTT. It is translated as CASRRPRVHTEAFF.

This clonotype turned up a few times. The chain employs TRBV12-3 or TRBV12-4 and TRBJ1-1; maybe TRBD1 (5 bases). The CDR3 is 20 residues long. Trimming cost V 2 bases and J 0 bases, with 25 bases left between them. In DNA, the CDR3 is TGTGCCAGCAGTTTATTTAATATTCTATTGACCAGGGAGATGAACACTGAAGCTTTCTTT. Its protein product is CASSLFNILLTREMNTEAFF.

This chain connects TRBV12-3 or TRBV12-4 to TRBJ2-2; 7 bases align to TRBD1. V was clipped by 4 bases and J by 0 bases; unmatched bases: 17. The CDR3 totals 20 residues. The CDR3 region has the DNA TGTGCCAGCAGTTCTCCCTGGACAGGCAGCGGTGCTGCGAACACCGGGGAGCTGTTTTTT. Translation gives CASSSPWTGSGAANTGELFF.

J is TRBJ2-7 and V is TRBV27; 7 bases are shared with TRBD1. V was pared by 6 bases and J by 0 bases, with 11 bases of the junction left unmatched. Germline V lookup: CDR1 MNHEY, CDR2 SMNVEV (reference sequence). This CDR3 comprises 16 residues. The CDR3 loop is CASRSFSRDSSYEQYF. CDR3 DNA: TGTGCCAGCAGATCTTTTAGCCGGGACAGCTCCTACGAGCAGTACTTC.

Comment on this clonotype: The germline gene is not matched at one end of the junction; a read error may be the cause. V and J are TRBV7-6 and TRBJ2-5; D ambiguous. The CDR3 is made up of 13 amino acids. Per germline, CDR1 SGHVS and CDR2 FNYEAQ. The CDR3, as DNA: TGTGCTAGCAGCTTGTGGTCCGATGGGGCCCAGTACTTC. Protein product: CASSLWSDGAQYF.

The rearrangement joins TRBV28 to TRBJ2-3; D call uncertain. Deletions cut 5 bases from V and 0 bases from J, with 15 bases between. The CDR3 runs 16 residues. The germline V gene has CDR1 MDHEN and CDR2 SYDVKM. This chain's CDR3 is CASSLSDVSSTDTQYF. Written as DNA, the CDR3 is TGTGCCAGCAGTCTGTCGGACGTTTCTAGCACAGATACGCAGTATTTT.

The chain uses TRBV7-9 and TRBJ1-1, with D maybe TRBD1 (5 bases). The ends were cut back, 5 bases at V and 2 bases at J, with 12 bases in the middle. Germline V gene data show CDR1 as SEHNR and CDR2 as FQNEAQ (reference sequence). This CDR3 has 14 amino acids. The CDR3 is CASSVGLLNTEAFF. CDR3 nucleotides: TGTGCCAGCAGCGTGGGACTGTTAAACACTGAAGCTTTCTTT.

There are a few counts of this clonotype. The J gene is TRBJ1-4, the V gene TRBV6-1, with D possibly TRBD1 on 5 matching bases. This CDR3 contains 14 residues. Germline V gene sequence: CDR1 MNHNS, CDR2 SASEGT. Deletions cut 3 bases from V and 7 bases from J, with 12 bases between. DNA for the CDR3: TGTGCCAGCAGTGATCTGGGGGGTCTTGAAAAACTGTTTTTT. Translating gives CASSDLGGLEKLFF.

The genes are TRBV7-8 and TRBJ1-2; D not resolved. The germline gives CDR1 SGHVS, CDR2 FQNEAQ. V was cut by 3 bases and J by 2 bases, with 7 bases left in between. CDR3 size: 13 residues. CDR3 sequence reads: CASSFWSNYGYTF. The CDR3 DNA reads TGTGCCAGCAGCTTTTGGAGCAACTATGGCTACACCTTC.

This clonotype came up a few times. The V and J genes are TRBV7-9 and TRBJ1-3; D unclear. There are 16 residues in the CDR3. Germline V gene sequence: CDR1 SEHNR, CDR2 FQNEAQ (reference sequence). V was clipped by 3 bases and J by 0 bases, with 12 bases between them. The CDR3 here is CASSLLRTDSGNTIYF. DNA for the CDR3: TGTGCCAGCAGCTTGTTACGTACAGACTCTGGAAACACCATATATTTT.

This chain uses TRBV5-1 with TRBJ2-7; 11 bases are shared with TRBD1. CDR1 SGHRS and CDR2 YFSETQ come from the germline V gene. V lost 4 bases and J lost 5; bases outside the gene matches: 5. The CDR3 covers 14 residues. The CDR3 loop is CASSPGTGGNEQYF. DNA of the CDR3: TGCGCCAGCAGCCCCGGGACAGGGGGGAACGAGCAGTACTTC.

The table lists this clonotype with a few counts. The rearrangement joins TRBV18 to TRBJ2-4; TRBD2 might be the D (5 bases). V lost 1 base to trimming and J lost 10 bases, with 20 bases between them. This CDR3 region has 16 residues. Per germline, CDR1 KGHSH and CDR2 LQKENI. CDR3 residues: CASSPLRGPQALIQYF. Written as DNA, the CDR3 is TGTGCCAGCTCACCACTACGAGGGCCTCAAGCTCTTATTCAGTACTTC.

V usage is TRBV12-3 or TRBV12-4 and J usage is TRBJ1-3, with D hard to call. CDR3 length: 15 residues. V lost 2 bases, J lost 1 base, and 9 bases lay in between. The CDR3 sequence: CASSLTPNSGNTIYF. The CDR3 DNA reads as TGTGCCAGCAGTTTAACACCGAATTCTGGAAACACCATATATTTT.

This clonotype was seen repeatedly, ten times or more. The J gene is TRBJ2-1, the V gene TRBV28; no clear D gene. The CDR3 sequence is 13 residues long. V lost 2 bases and J 10 bases, leaving 12 bases between the germline ends. CDR1 is MDHEN and CDR2 is SYDVKM in the germline V gene. The CDR3 reads CASSLDWSGEQFF. The CDR3 DNA is TGTGCCAGCAGTTTAGATTGGTCCGGGGAGCAGTTCTTC.

The sample holds many counts of this clonotype. V usage is TRBV7-2 and J usage is TRBJ2-2; D may be TRBD2 (6 bases). With 5 bases removed from V and 2 bases from J, the gap between germline ends came to 21 bases. The CDR3 is 18 amino acids. CDR1 is SGHTA, CDR2 FQGNSA, per germline. The CDR3 bases are TGTGCCAGCAGCCTCACACGGGGGACCCCCAGCAACACCGGGGAGCTGTTTTTT. Amino acids: CASSLTRGTPSNTGELFF.

This clonotype was picked up many times. The J gene is TRBJ2-7, the V gene TRBV20-1, with D hard to call. The V and J ends lost 2 bases and 0 bases respectively, with 11 bases between them. The germline CDR1 and CDR2 sequences are DFQATT and SNEGSKA (reference sequence). CDR3 length: 14 amino acids. CDR3 DNA sequence: TGCAGTGCTAGATCTATCGACAACTCCTACGAGCAGTACTTC. As protein: CSARSIDNSYEQYF.